This T cell receptor (beta chain) was identified in a study of blood T cell repertoires in COVID-19 (dated by TCRdb to the early 2020s). Broadly, across the study: Samples covering the acute and convalescent phases of COVID-19 were provided by collaborators in the United States, Italy and Spain. Where available, HLA class I and class II types were obtained from metadata supplied by the sample provider rather than from assay-based typing. Sample metadata almost always included a de-identified subject ID, COVID-19 status, age in years and sex. Samples came from the ongoing ImmuneRACE study (first 160 participants) plus 1,254 subjects from 6 global collaborators. The material from the prospective study consisted of cDNA or gDNA derived from T cells, B-cell-depleted T cells, or PBMCs. Deeply sampled blood TCRbeta repertoires from subjects exposed to, actively infected with, or recovered from COVID-19 were included in the dataset. The repertoires were released in a freely available public database intended as a resource for research on the immune response to SARS-CoV-2.

In the case of this clone: Its antigen is still unknown. Qualities for individual bases were not recorded, and no much larger clone is one base off.

Beyond this particular receptor, the publication reports: How much clinical and demographic metadata was included differed by source and by participant, and the metadata was provided uncurated.

The immunoSEQ Assay, a bias-controlled multiplex PCR, was used to amplify TCRbeta CDR3 regions from genomic DNA. From the authors' description of their analysis: Within the assay, amplification of reference gene primers was used to estimate how many nucleated cells each sample contained. Sequence reads were collapsed and filtered to measure the absolute abundance of every unique TCRbeta CDR3 rearrangement. For each sample, productive Simpson clonality was calculated as the square root of Simpson's diversity index over productive rearrangements. TCRdb took this table from immuneACCESS and kept in-frame rearrangements with V and J called. Such tables lack part of the clones; where checked against another copy, unresolved V genes explain under half of the gap, and the rest is unexplained. V, J and clone size derive from that table, while D and trimming were established from the DNA sequence. In all, the sample holds a few hundred thousand clones, and more than 70% of those were seen once. The ten most abundant clones make up roughly 6.3% of the sample.

The CDR3, from cysteine to phenylalanine, totals 15 residues. Only the CDR3 portion is preserved as DNA: 45 bases, with reading frame beginning at the first base. Deletion took 2 bases off V and 5 bases off J, with a span of 13 bases between the germline ends. Based on the germline V gene, the CDR1 and CDR2 sequences are MNHNS and SASEGT. At one collaborating source in Seattle, patients were enrolled during active infection and were followed longitudinally through the course of disease. Each collaborating institution followed its own protocols to collect whole blood in K2EDTA tubes. Collaborator samples were shipped for TCRbeta analysis as frozen whole blood, isolated PBMCs, or DNA extracted from either sample type.

The V gene is TRBV6-1 and the J gene is TRBJ1-5; the D gene is perhaps TRBD1, from 6 matching bases. Input material: peripheral blood. This TCR was recovered from a woman in her twenties or thirties with COVID-19, enrolled during active disease. The DNA is TGTGCCAGCAGTGAACATCGGGACACCGATCAGCCCCAGCATTTT. Translated, this gives CASSEHRDTDQPQHF.